This paragraph reports one TCR beta chain. The antigen is unknown. The PCR made use of 60 Vbeta and 13 Jbeta primers. Generated by immunoSEQ multiplex PCR, the TCRdb table keeps only in-frame clones and is missing some. The sample consists of over 85,000 clones, more than 65% of them appearing once. The data originate from a study of cytomegalovirus exposure and HLA in healthy donors. Findings and caveats of the study: Other equally common chains were less clonally expanded than HLA-associated TCR beta chains, a later analysis showed.

The sequenced material came from PBMCs. The origin of this receptor is a young man in good health and CMV-seropositive.

The CDR3 DNA reads as TGTGCCAGCAGTGAAGCTAGCGGGGGGACCTACGAGCAGTACTTC. Protein product: CASSEASGGTYEQYF. The chain links TRBV2 to TRBJ2-7; 10 bases align to TRBD2. V shed 0 bases, J shed 2 bases, and the junction held 1 base outside the gene matches. CDR3 length equals 15 residues. CDR1 and CDR2 (germline): SNHLY, FYNNEI.